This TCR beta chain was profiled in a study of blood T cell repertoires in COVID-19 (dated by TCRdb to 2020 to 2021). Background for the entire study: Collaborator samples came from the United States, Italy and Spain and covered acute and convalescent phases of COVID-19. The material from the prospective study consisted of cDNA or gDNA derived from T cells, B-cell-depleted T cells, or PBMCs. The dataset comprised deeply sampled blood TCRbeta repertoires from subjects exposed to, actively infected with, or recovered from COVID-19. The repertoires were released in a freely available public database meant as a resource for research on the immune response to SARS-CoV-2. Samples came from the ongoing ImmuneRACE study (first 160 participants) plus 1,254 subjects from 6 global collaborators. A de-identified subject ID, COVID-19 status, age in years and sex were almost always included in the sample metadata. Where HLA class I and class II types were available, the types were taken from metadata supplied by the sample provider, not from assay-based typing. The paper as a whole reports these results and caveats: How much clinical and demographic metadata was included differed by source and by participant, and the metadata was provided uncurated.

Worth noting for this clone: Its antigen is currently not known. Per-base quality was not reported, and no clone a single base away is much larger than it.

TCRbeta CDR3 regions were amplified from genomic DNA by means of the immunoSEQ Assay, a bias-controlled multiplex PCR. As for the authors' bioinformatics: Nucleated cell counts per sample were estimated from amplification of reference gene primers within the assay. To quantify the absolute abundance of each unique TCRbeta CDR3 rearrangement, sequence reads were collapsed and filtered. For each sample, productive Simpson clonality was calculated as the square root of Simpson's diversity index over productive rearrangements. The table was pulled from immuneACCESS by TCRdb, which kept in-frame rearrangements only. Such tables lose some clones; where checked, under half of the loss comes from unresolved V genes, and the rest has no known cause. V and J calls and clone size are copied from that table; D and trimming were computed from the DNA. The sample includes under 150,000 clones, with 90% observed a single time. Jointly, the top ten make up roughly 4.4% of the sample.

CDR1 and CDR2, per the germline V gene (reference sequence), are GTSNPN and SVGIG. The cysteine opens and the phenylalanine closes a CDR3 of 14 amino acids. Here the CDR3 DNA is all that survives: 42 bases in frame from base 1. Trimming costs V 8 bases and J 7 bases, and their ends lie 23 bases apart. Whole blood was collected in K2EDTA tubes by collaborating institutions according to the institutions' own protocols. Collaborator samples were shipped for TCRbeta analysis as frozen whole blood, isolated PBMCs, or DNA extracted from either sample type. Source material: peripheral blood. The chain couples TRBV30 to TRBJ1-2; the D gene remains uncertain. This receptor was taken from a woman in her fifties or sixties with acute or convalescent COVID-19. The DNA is TGTGCCCTCGGGGAGGGAGGAGGGTCATCTGGCTACACCTTC. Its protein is CALGEGGGSSGYTF.